This TCR beta chain originates from a study of Ad26.COV2.S vaccination and SARS-CoV-2 variants (dated by TCRdb to the early 2020s). Looking at the study overall: Donors in the vaccine arm were drawn from COV1001, a multicentre, randomized, double-blind, placebo-controlled phase I-IIa trial testing Ad26.COV2.S in healthy adults. Dosing of Ad26.COV2.S was intramuscular, at either 5x10^10 or 1x10^11 viral particles, delivered as one shot or as two shots spaced 56 days apart. TCRbeta repertoire sequencing served as the tool for gauging how specific and how broad the SARS-CoV-2-reactive T cell receptors were following Ad26.COV2.S vaccination. The TCR-sequenced set comprised about 32 samples: about 19 Ad26.COV2.S vaccine recipients, 5 placebo recipients and 8 SARS-CoV-2 convalescent individuals. Trial participants were randomized into five groups of five: low-dose or high-dose Ad26.COV2.S given once or twice, or placebo on both occasions. Investigators remained blinded to trial group allocation during experiments and outcome assessment. Paper-wide results and their limitations: Non-spike TCR breadth was comparable between vaccine and placebo recipients, consistent with the vaccine containing only spike. After vaccination, spike-specific CD8+ and CD4+ T cell responses were reported to show substantial breadth. The study was not powered for comparison of responses between vaccine doses or regimens. The authors noted that the TCR breadth and depth analyses may have underestimated total T cell responses. Ad26.COV2.S recipients had higher spike-specific TCR breadth than placebo recipients (P = 0.0014).

Turning to this clone: The clone's antigen remains unknown. There are no base qualities to consult, and no much larger clone falls within one base.

Read against the paper, the sample's treatment or condition label means: around 19 received Ad26.COV2.S at low or high dose, single or two shots; a few received placebo; per-sample allocation not given. Repertoires of vaccine and placebo recipients were sequenced from samples collected on day 63 after the first injection. In Cohort 1b, 25 or so adults aged 18-55 years were enrolled at a single site in Boston, USA, between 29 July and 7 August 2020. Ad26.COV2.S was a replication-incompetent adenovirus type 26 vector expressing a prefusion-stabilized SARS-CoV-2 spike protein from the original Wuhan strain. The CDR3 holds 15 amino acids from the cysteine to the phenylalanine. Left in the record is the CDR3 DNA by itself, 45 bases read in frame from the first base. CDR1 and CDR2, looked up from the germline V gene, are SGHAT and FQNNGV. Trimming takes 3 bases off V and 2 bases off J; junction bases not matched to a gene: 4.

TCRbeta CDR3 regions were sequenced with the immunoSEQ Assay. After extraction, genomic DNA underwent amplification by bias-controlled multiplex PCR, followed by high-throughput sequencing. In the source study's methods: To quantify the absolute abundance of every unique TCRbeta CDR3 region, sequences were collapsed and filtered. T cell fraction was estimated by normalization of TCRbeta template counts to usable DNA, with usable DNA being measured through amplification of reference genes present in all nucleated cells. Repertoire TCRs were annotated as SARS-CoV-2-specific when V gene, CDR3 amino acid sequence and J gene were exactly matched to a known reactive TCR set. The reference SARS-CoV-2 TCR set was derived from MIRA and filtered for enrichment in COVID-19-positive ImmuneCODE repertoires, a step that removed public or cross-reactive TCRs. Using the MIRA antigens, annotated TCRs were further analysed by specific ORF or by position within an ORF. Depth was the summed frequency of annotated unique rearrangements, while breadth was defined as annotated unique rearrangements over total unique productive rearrangements. TCR breadth was compared between groups using two-sided Wilcoxon rank-sum tests. This is the immuneACCESS table as TCRdb keeps it, with only in-frame sequences that have V and J called. A part of the clones is gone; compared with another copy, unresolved V genes explain less than half, and the rest is unexplained. From that table come the V and J calls and clone size; the DNA was used to work out D and trimming. The sample table contains around 300,000 clones; only one count was recorded for roughly 90% of them. Of the sample, around 5.5% is held by the ten largest clones.

The clonotype originates from a person aged 18-60 years who received the Ad26.COV2.S COVID-19 vaccine or a placebo. The sequence links TRBV11-2 to TRBJ2-3; 8 middle bases align to TRBD2. The sample consisted of peripheral blood, taken in a trial of Ad26.COV2.S vaccine versus placebo. The CDR3 loop reads CASSFSGRPTDTQYF. The DNA sequence is as follows: TGTGCCAGCAGCTTCAGCGGGAGACCCACAGATACGCAGTATTTT. The CDR3 plus the reference TRBV11-2 and TRBJ2-3 genes for the other parts give the full variable domain: EAGVAQSPRYKIIEKRQSVAFWCNPISGHATLYWYQQILGQGPKLLIQFQNNGVVDDSQLPKDRFSAERLKGVDSTLKIQPAKLEDSAVYLCASSFSGRPTDTQYFGPGTRLTVL.